The rows below give T cell receptor beta chains drawn from one sample of a study of blood T cell repertoires in COVID-19. Generated by immunoSEQ multiplex PCR, the TCRdb table keeps only in-frame clones and is missing some. The sample has tens of thousands of clones, about 90% seen once. The specimen was peripheral blood. These receptors all stem from a human donor in a cohort sampled during active COVID-19. The CDR3 runs from the conserved cysteine through the conserved F or W. Fields, in order: D gene, V gene, clone size, J gene, CDR3 protein, CDR3 DNA. The D gene is left open where the match is weak. A clone size is listed for some rows: how often the clone was seen (once, few, many), or a class if it is expanded.

D: TRBD1
V: TRBV7-9
size: NA
J: TRBJ2-1
CDR3: CASSLGQGRYNEQFF
DNA: TGTGCCAGCAGCTTAGGACAGGGCCGCTACAATGAGCAGTTCTTC

D: TRBD1
V: TRBV24-1
size: NA
J: TRBJ2-2
CDR3: CATGQGSPGELFF
DNA: TGTGCCACGGGACAGGGAAGCCCCGGGGAGCTGTTTTTT

D: TRBD1
V: TRBV3-1/TRBV3-2
size: NA
J: TRBJ1-1
CDR3: CASSQRTGAQFTEAFF
DNA: TGTGCCAGCAGCCAGAGGACAGGGGCCCAGTTCACTGAAGCTTTCTTT

D: TRBD1
V: TRBV19
size: once
J: TRBJ1-5
CDR3: CASSMGQVHQPQHF
DNA: TGTGCCAGTAGTATGGGACAGGTTCATCAGCCCCAGCATTTT

D: NA
V: TRBV7-2
size: NA
J: TRBJ2-3
CDR3: CASSLFGLNTDTQYF
DNA: TGTGCCAGCAGCTTATTCGGTCTCAACACAGATACGCAGTATTTT

D: TRBD1
V: TRBV7-9
size: NA
J: TRBJ2-2
CDR3: CASISDRGGGELFF
DNA: TGTGCCAGCATCTCGGACAGGGGGGGCGGGGAGCTGTTTTTT

D: TRBD1
V: TRBV27
size: NA
J: TRBJ2-6
CDR3: CASSPDRAYSGANVLTF
DNA: TGTGCCAGCAGCCCCGACAGGGCCTACTCTGGGGCCAACGTCCTGACTTTC

D: NA
V: TRBV19
size: NA
J: TRBJ1-2
CDR3: CASKDRRQNLYGYTF
DNA: TGTGCCAGTAAAGACAGGAGACAAAACCTCTATGGCTACACCTTC

D: TRBD1
V: TRBV5-6
size: NA
J: TRBJ2-3
CDR3: CASSRVTGGFSTDTQYF
DNA: TGTGCCAGCAGCCGAGTAACAGGGGGTTTCTCGACAGATACGCAGTATTTT

D: TRBD1
V: TRBV19
size: once
J: TRBJ1-4
CDR3: CAPRDRGSRAEKLFF
DNA: TGTGCCCCCAGGGACAGGGGTTCCAGGGCCGAAAAACTGTTTTTT

D: TRBD1
V: TRBV7-2
size: NA
J: TRBJ1-1
CDR3: CASSFSQGAQTEAFF
DNA: TGTGCCAGCAGCTTTTCCCAGGGGGCGCAGACTGAAGCTTTCTTT

D: NA
V: TRBV24-1
size: NA
J: TRBJ2-5
CDR3: CATSDWTAQETQYF
DNA: TGTGCCACCAGTGATTGGACAGCCCAAGAGACCCAGTACTTC

D: TRBD2
V: TRBV7-2
size: NA
J: TRBJ2-7
CDR3: CASSHWTSGSYEQYF
DNA: TGTGCCAGCAGCCATTGGACTAGCGGCTCCTACGAGCAGTACTTC

D: TRBD1
V: TRBV7-2
size: NA
J: TRBJ1-1
CDR3: CASSQFPRGLNTEAFF
DNA: TGTGCCAGCAGCCAATTTCCCAGGGGGCTGAACACTGAAGCTTTCTTT

D: TRBD2
V: TRBV5-1
size: NA
J: TRBJ2-1
CDR3: CASWEGSYNEQFF
DNA: TGCGCCAGCTGGGAGGGCTCCTACAATGAGCAGTTCTTC

D: NA
V: TRBV10-2
size: NA
J: TRBJ2-3
CDR3: CASSDTSVTDTQYF
DNA: TGCGCCAGCAGTGATACTAGTGTCACAGATACGCAGTATTTT

D: NA
V: TRBV6-5
size: NA
J: TRBJ2-2
CDR3: CASSYTLTGELFF
DNA: TGTGCCAGCAGTTACACTCTCACCGGGGAGCTGTTTTTT

D: TRBD2
V: TRBV10-3
size: few
J: TRBJ2-3
CDR3: CAISGETSGRPQYF
DNA: TGTGCCATCAGTGGGGAGACTAGCGGGAGACCGCAGTATTTT

D: TRBD1
V: TRBV5-5
size: NA
J: TRBJ2-7
CDR3: CASSLWAPGTGGNEQYF
DNA: TGTGCCAGCAGCTTGTGGGCCCCCGGGACAGGGGGTAACGAGCAGTACTTC

D: NA
V: TRBV2
size: NA
J: TRBJ2-3
CDR3: CASSELAASASTDTQYF
DNA: TGTGCCAGCAGTGAATTAGCGGCTAGCGCCAGCACAGATACGCAGTATTTT

D: TRBD1
V: TRBV28
size: NA
J: TRBJ1-4
CDR3: CASSSGQTQEKLFF
DNA: TGTGCCAGCAGTTCGGGACAGACACAAGAAAAACTGTTTTTT

D: NA
V: TRBV6-5
size: NA
J: TRBJ2-3
CDR3: CASRTGEDTQYF
DNA: TGTGCCAGCAGGACCGGGGAAGATACGCAGTATTTT

D: TRBD1
V: TRBV5-1
size: NA
J: TRBJ1-4
CDR3: CASSLGDRGSEKLFF
DNA: TGCGCCAGCAGCTTGGGGGACAGGGGAAGTGAAAAACTGTTTTTT

D: NA
V: TRBV20-1
size: once
J: TRBJ1-1
CDR3: CSASGQTYVAFF
DNA: TGCAGTGCTAGTGGACAGACGTACGTGGCTTTCTTT

D: NA
V: TRBV7-9
size: few
J: TRBJ1-5
CDR3: CASSLVDQPQHF
DNA: TGTGCCAGCAGCTTAGTAGATCAGCCCCAGCATTTT

D: NA
V: TRBV5-6
size: NA
J: TRBJ2-5
CDR3: CASSFGQGGQETQYF
DNA: TGTGCCAGCAGCTTTGGGCAGGGTGGGCAAGAGACCCAGTACTTC

D: NA
V: TRBV7-8
size: NA
J: TRBJ1-3
CDR3: CASSLAGRGSGNTIYF
DNA: TGTGCCAGCAGCTTAGCGGGCAGGGGCTCTGGAAACACCATATATTTT

D: NA
V: TRBV24-1
size: NA
J: TRBJ2-3
CDR3: CATGTSTDTQYF
DNA: TGTGCCACCGGGACTAGCACAGATACGCAGTATTTT

D: TRBD2
V: TRBV9
size: NA
J: TRBJ2-5
CDR3: CASSVATGGGLETQYF
DNA: TGTGCCAGCAGCGTAGCTACGGGGGGAGGTCTAGAGACCCAGTACTTC

D: NA
V: TRBV18
size: NA
J: TRBJ2-4
CDR3: CASGGNAKNIQYF
DNA: TGTGCCTCCGGGGGTAATGCCAAAAACATTCAGTACTTC

D: TRBD2
V: TRBV19
size: NA
J: TRBJ2-1
CDR3: CASSIGAGGPRQFF
DNA: TGTGCCAGTAGTATAGGAGCGGGAGGGCCTCGGCAGTTCTTC

D: TRBD1
V: TRBV25-1
size: few
J: TRBJ1-2
CDR3: CASSESGQYPSRGYTF
DNA: TGTGCCAGCAGTGAATCGGGACAGTACCCTTCTCGTGGCTACACCTTC

D: TRBD1
V: TRBV19
size: NA
J: TRBJ1-5
CDR3: CASSLIDRGSNQPQHF
DNA: TGTGCCAGTAGTCTCATCGACAGGGGTAGCAATCAGCCCCAGCATTTT

D: NA
V: TRBV6-1
size: large
J: TRBJ1-2
CDR3: CASSEWLGGSYGYTF
DNA: TGTGCCAGCAGTGAATGGCTGGGAGGCAGCTATGGCTACACCTTC

D: TRBD1
V: TRBV19
size: NA
J: TRBJ1-1
CDR3: CASLQGVTEAFF
DNA: TGTGCCAGTTTACAGGGGGTCACTGAAGCTTTCTTT

D: NA
V: TRBV3-1/TRBV3-2
size: NA
J: TRBJ1-1
CDR3: CASSQEQVTSGTEAFF
DNA: TGTGCCAGCAGCCAAGAACAGGTGACTAGCGGCACTGAAGCTTTCTTT

D: NA
V: TRBV7-2
size: NA
J: TRBJ2-2
CDR3: CASSPRAGAWNTGELFF
DNA: TGTGCCAGCAGCCCGCGCGCGGGGGCTTGGAACACCGGGGAGCTGTTTTTT

D: NA
V: TRBV10-3
size: NA
J: TRBJ2-1
CDR3: CAISPGTPNEQFF
DNA: TGTGCCATCAGCCCCGGGACTCCAAATGAGCAGTTCTTC

D: TRBD1
V: TRBV24-1
size: once
J: TRBJ2-1
CDR3: CATSDSPRQGVLGNEQFF
DNA: TGTGCCACCAGTGATTCCCCAAGACAGGGGGTTCTGGGGAATGAGCAGTTCTTC

D: NA
V: TRBV25-1
size: NA
J: TRBJ2-5
CDR3: CASSEDGRGETQYF
DNA: TGTGCCAGCAGTGAAGACGGGAGAGGGGAGACCCAGTACTTC

D: NA
V: TRBV14
size: NA
J: TRBJ2-1
CDR3: CASSQVPVGQFF
DNA: TGTGCCAGCAGCCAAGTGCCGGTCGGGCAGTTCTTC

D: TRBD2
V: TRBV11-3
size: NA
J: TRBJ2-1
CDR3: CASSGLAGPYNEQFF
DNA: TGTGCCAGCAGCGGACTAGCGGGGCCCTACAATGAGCAGTTCTTC

D: TRBD2
V: TRBV13
size: once
J: TRBJ2-5
CDR3: CASRLTSGGETQYF
DNA: TGTGCCAGCAGACTGACTAGCGGGGGTGAGACCCAGTACTTC

D: TRBD1
V: TRBV5-1
size: NA
J: TRBJ2-1
CDR3: CASSLGQVYNEQFF
DNA: TGCGCCAGCAGCCTCGGACAGGTCTACAATGAGCAGTTCTTC

D: TRBD1
V: TRBV5-5
size: NA
J: TRBJ2-3
CDR3: CASSISGQSADTQYF
DNA: TGTGCCAGCAGCATATCGGGACAGTCCGCAGATACGCAGTATTTT

D: TRBD2
V: TRBV4-3
size: NA
J: TRBJ2-5
CDR3: CASSQAASGDQETQYF
DNA: TGCGCCAGCAGCCAAGCGGCTAGCGGAGATCAAGAGACCCAGTACTTC

D: NA
V: TRBV9
size: NA
J: TRBJ2-3
CDR3: CASSVGSGKNTQYF
DNA: TGTGCCAGCAGCGTAGGATCGGGGAAAAATACGCAGTATTTT

D: NA
V: TRBV5-5
size: medium-sized
J: TRBJ2-1
CDR3: CASSPDMLYNEQFF
DNA: TGTGCCAGCAGCCCCGACATGCTCTACAATGAGCAGTTCTTC

D: TRBD1
V: TRBV10-3
size: NA
J: TRBJ2-3
CDR3: CAISETQGTDTQYF
DNA: TGTGCCATCAGTGAGACACAGGGGACAGATACGCAGTATTTT

D: NA
V: TRBV15
size: NA
J: TRBJ2-7
CDR3: CATSPVRGFGQYF
DNA: TGTGCCACCAGCCCCGTAAGGGGGTTCGGGCAGTACTTC

D: TRBD2
V: TRBV7-2
size: NA
J: TRBJ2-1
CDR3: CASSFVGTSGDNEQFF
DNA: TGTGCCAGCAGCTTCGTCGGGACTAGCGGGGACAATGAGCAGTTCTTC

D: TRBD1
V: TRBV19
size: NA
J: TRBJ1-5
CDR3: CASKGTGFNQPQHF
DNA: TGTGCCAGTAAAGGGACAGGCTTCAATCAGCCCCAGCATTTT

D: NA
V: TRBV18
size: few
J: TRBJ1-1
CDR3: CASSPNREHTEAFF
DNA: TGTGCCAGCTCACCAAACAGGGAGCACACTGAAGCTTTCTTT

D: TRBD2
V: TRBV10-3
size: NA
J: TRBJ2-2
CDR3: CAITGTSGLSGELFF
DNA: TGTGCCATCACCGGGACTAGCGGGCTTAGCGGGGAGCTGTTTTTT

D: NA
V: TRBV12-3/TRBV12-4
size: NA
J: TRBJ2-5
CDR3: CASRGLVGETQYF
DNA: TGTGCCAGCAGGGGGCTAGTGGGGGAGACCCAGTACTTC